A single sample is the source of the 17 T cell receptor beta chains below, sequenced in a study of T-cell memory formation after mild COVID-19. TCRdb itself ran the 5' RACE reads through MiXCR, one entry per CDR3 protein. The sample contains roughly 500,000 distinct CDR3 sequences, about a fifth of which appear only once. Sequenced input: PBMCs or a T cell subset sorted from them (not recorded which). These receptors were collected from an adult woman who had mild COVID-19 (a few samples of this study predate the infection). Cell type and time point are not known.

The V and J genes are TRBV20-1 and TRBJ1-5; perhaps TRBD1 as D (6 bases). Per the germline V gene, CDR1 is DFQATT and CDR2 is SNEGSKA (reference sequence). Deletions cut 5 bases from V and 1 base from J, with 12 bases between. The CDR3 contains 14 residues. In DNA form, the CDR3 reads TGCAGTGCTCAAGATACAGGGAGCAATCAGCCCCAGCATTTT. It encodes CSAQDTGSNQPQHF.

This clonotype was found a few times. The rearrangement links TRBV6-7 to TRBJ1-4, with D uncertain. TRBV6-7 is an ORF for which the function is uncertain. Deletions cut 6 bases from V and 7 bases from J, with 18 bases between. The CDR3 runs 15 residues. In DNA, the CDR3 is TGTGCCAGCAGGTCAACACCGGCCCACCGTGAAAAACTGTTTTTT. It yields the protein CASRSTPAHREKLFF.

This clonotype occurred a few times. The rearrangement uses TRBV7-8 and TRBJ2-1; 7 bases fit TRBD1. The CDR3 has 14 amino acids. The V segment lost 5 bases and the J segment 10 bases; nucleotides outside the gene matches: 11. Germline V gives CDR1 SGHVS, CDR2 FQNEAQ. The CDR3 DNA is TGTGCCAGCAGCGCCGTCACAGGGGTTAGCGAGCAGTTCTTC. Translated: CASSAVTGVSEQFF.

In this sample, this clonotype turned up many times. The chain has TRBV7-9 and TRBJ2-1; TRBD2 matches 14 bases. This CDR3 contains 16 residues. V gave up 4 bases and J gave up 7 bases; unmatched junction bases: 6. From germline, CDR1 is SEHNR and CDR2 FQNEAQ (reference sequence). The CDR3 sequence is CASSSRLAGGVNEQFF. In DNA, the CDR3 is TGTGCCAGCAGCTCTCGACTAGCGGGAGGGGTTAATGAGCAGTTCTTC.

This clonotype occurred a few times. J is TRBJ2-5 and V is TRBV6-2 or TRBV6-3, with D perhaps matching TRBD2 (5 bases). Germline V gene data show CDR1 as MNHEY and CDR2 as SVGEGT. The CDR3 sequence is 15 residues long. Trimming pared 2 bases from V and 5 bases from J, leaving 15 bases between. This chain's CDR3 is CASSYGVGVSETQYF. Here the CDR3 DNA reads TGTGCCAGCAGTTACGGGGTGGGAGTGTCGGAGACCCAGTACTTC.

The chain is built from TRBV7-3 and TRBJ2-1; 7 nucleotides align to TRBD2. In germline, CDR1 is SGHTA, CDR2 FQGTGA. Unmatched junction bases numbered 8, after V lost 0 bases and J lost 9 bases. CDR3 length equals 15 residues. The CDR3 bases are TGTGCCAGCAGCTTAACGGGGGACTATTTAAGTGAGCAGTTCTTC. It is translated as CASSLTGDYLSEQFF.

This sequence joins TRBV10-3 and TRBJ2-2, with 7 bases identical to TRBD2. The CDR3 totals 17 residues. The V gene's germline CDR1 is ENHRY and CDR2 SYGVKD. J lost 2 bases, V lost 4 bases, and 10 bases had no gene match. The CDR3 here is CAISGSMGGSNTGELFF. Written as DNA, the CDR3 is TGTGCCATCAGTGGATCAATGGGAGGGAGTAACACCGGGGAGCTGTTTTTT.

This clonotype was recorded a few times. V usage is TRBV19 and J usage is TRBJ2-4, with TRBD1 as a possible D gene (5 bases). Trimming took off 7 bases at V and 7 bases at J, with 14 bases between the two ends. CDR1 and CDR2 (germline): LNHDA, SQIVND (reference sequence). This CDR3 region has 13 residues. The CDR3 DNA follows: TGTGCCAGTAAAGCAGGGTCAAGGAACATTCAGTACTTC. Amino acids: CASKAGSRNIQYF.

This clonotype was detected only a few times. V is TRBV9 and J is TRBJ2-2; 7 bases are shared with TRBD1. Germline loops: CDR1 SGDLS, CDR2 YYNGEE. Germline trimming cut 2 bases from V and 1 base from J; bases unmatched to any gene: 5. CDR3 length equals 16 residues. The CDR3, as DNA: TGTGCCAGCAGCGTGACAGGGAGCCTGAACACCGGGGAGCTGTTTTTT. It translates to CASSVTGSLNTGELFF. Combining the CDR3 with reference TRBV9 and TRBJ2-2 gives the whole variable domain DSGVTQTPKHLITATGQRVTLRCSPRSGDLSVYWYQQSLDQGLQFLIQYYNGEERAKGNILERFSAQQFPDLHSELNLSSLELGDSALYFCASSVTGSLNTGELFFGEGSRLTVL.

In this sample, this clonotype turned up many times. V is TRBV27 and J is TRBJ2-1, with 10 bases aligning to TRBD2. V was clipped by 5 bases and J by 4 bases; unmatched bases: 5. The germline V gene encodes CDR1 MNHEY and CDR2 SMNVEV (reference sequence). The CDR3 loop spans 15 amino acids. CDR3 DNA: TGTGCCAGCAGTCCAGCTAGCGGGGGATACAATGAGCAGTTCTTC. It is translated as CASSPASGGYNEQFF.

The table lists this clonotype with a few counts. The chain is built from TRBV15 and TRBJ2-1; 8 nucleotides line up with TRBD2. The CDR3 spans 17 residues. The trim removed 0 bases at V and 0 bases at J, leaving 4 bases unmatched. Germline-derived CDR1 and CDR2 are LNHNV and YYDKDF (reference sequence). The CDR3 DNA reads TGTGCCACCAGCAGAGAGATCGGGGGGGCCTCCTACAATGAGCAGTTCTTC. It codes for CATSREIGGASYNEQFF. Variable domain in full (rest from reference TRBV15 and TRBJ2-1): DAMVIQNPRYQVTQFGKPVTLSCSQTLNHNVMYWYQQKSSQAPKLLFHYYDKDFNNEADTPDNFQSRRPNTSFCFLDIRSPGLGDTAMYLCATSREIGGASYNEQFFGPGTRLTVL.

V gene TRBV3-1 combines with J gene TRBJ2-7; 7 bases fit TRBD1. This CDR3 has 14 residues. Trimming at V came to 3 bases and at J to 5 bases, leaving 7 bases not matched to a gene. The germline CDR1 and CDR2 sequences are LGHDT and YNNKEL (reference sequence). CDR3 in DNA: TGTGCCAGCAGCCACGGGACAGTCCGCAACGAGCAGTACTTC. Protein product: CASSHGTVRNEQYF.

Concerning this clonotype itself: With a much larger clone just one base away, this may be a read error. The CDR3 does not end in the conserved phenylalanine or tryptophan, so this is likely a read error. The J gene is TRBJ1-1, the V gene TRBV12-3 or TRBV12-4, with TRBD1 identical over 7 bases. The CDR3 extends over 15 amino acids. The J segment lost 4 bases and the V segment lost 6 bases, leaving 11 bases of the junction unmatched. The CDR3 DNA is TGTGCCAGCAGCCCCCACAGGGGAGGAGGCACTGAAGCTTTCCTT. Its protein product is CASSPHRGGGTEAFL.

This clonotype occurred a few times. The rearrangement links TRBV12-5 to TRBJ2-1; 8 positions match TRBD2. CDR3 length: 18 residues. The trim removed 0 bases at V and 2 bases at J, leaving 9 bases unmatched. Germline assignment: CDR1 LGHNT and CDR2 FRNRAP. As DNA, the CDR3 is TGTGCTAGTGGTTTGGTAATGAGAGCGGGAGAACCCTACAATGAGCAGTTCTTC. Translated: CASGLVMRAGEPYNEQFF.

This clonotype was seen more than once but under ten times. The rearrangement links TRBV6-1 to TRBJ2-7, with D perhaps matching TRBD2 (6 bases). Germline V CDR1 and CDR2: MNHNS, SASEGT. There are 13 residues in the CDR3. Trimming pared 0 bases from V and 6 bases from J, leaving 9 bases between. The chain's CDR3 is CASSEAWGGEQYF. For the CDR3, the DNA is TGTGCCAGCAGTGAAGCCTGGGGAGGCGAGCAGTACTTC.

This clonotype was seen a handful of times. The rearrangement uses TRBV7-2 and TRBJ2-7, with D possibly being TRBD2 (5 bases). Trimming took off 5 bases at V and 7 bases at J, with 21 bases between the two ends. The V gene's germline CDR1 is SGHTA and CDR2 FQGNSA. The CDR3 totals 15 residues. As DNA, the CDR3 is TGTGCCAGCAGCACCGCCTCCGGGGTCAGCCAAGAGCAGTACTTC. Protein sequence: CASSTASGVSQEQYF.

This sequence joins TRBV24-1 and TRBJ1-1, with D tentatively TRBD1 (6 bases). Germline CDR1 reads KGHDR; CDR2 reads SFDVKD. The CDR3 sequence is 13 residues long. Trimming stripped 6 bases from V and 3 bases from J, with 10 bases between. The CDR3 sequence: CATSTGLDTEAFF. CDR3 bases: TGTGCCACCAGTACAGGGTTGGACACTGAAGCTTTCTTT.